Listed below are T cell receptor beta chains from one sample, sequenced in a study of control samples from healthy donors and cancer patients. The repertoire was sequenced with immunoSEQ multiplex PCR; TCRdb's copy has only in-frame clones and lacks some. The table records 150,000 to 200,000 clones, approximately 92% of them present only once. Source material: blood. Every receptor here comes from a man between 18 and 35 years old in good health. CDR3s include the opening cysteine and the closing phenylalanine or tryptophan. The D gene is left open where the match is weak. Clone size is stated in some rows and not others, as once, few, many or a class when expanded.

length	J	size	V	D	CDR3	DNA
17	TRBJ1-6	NA	TRBV9	NA	CASSVGGTSGGNSPLHF	TGTGCCAGCAGCGTAGGAGGAACATCGGGCGGGAATTCACCCCTCCACTTT
13	TRBJ2-1	NA	TRBV19	TRBD2	CASSIGEGLEQFF	TGTGCCAGTAGTATAGGGGAGGGCCTCGAGCAGTTCTTC
11	TRBJ1-1	NA	TRBV7-2	NA	CASPRGLEAFF	TGTGCCAGCCCGAGGGGCCTTGAAGCTTTCTTT
14	TRBJ2-7	NA	TRBV6-5	TRBD2	CASRRLAGENEQYF	TGTGCCAGCAGGCGACTAGCGGGGGAAAACGAGCAGTACTTC
16	TRBJ2-7	once	TRBV6-5	TRBD2	CASSYTSGVITDEQYF	TGTGCCAGCAGTTACACTAGCGGGGTAATTACTGACGAGCAGTACTTC
14	TRBJ2-5	NA	TRBV7-2	NA	CASSPGPKWGTQYF	TGTGCCAGCAGCCCGGGACCCAAATGGGGGACCCAGTACTTC
15	TRBJ1-1	NA	TRBV19	NA	CASSIAKGRNTEAFF	TGTGCCAGTAGTATAGCGAAGGGGAGGAACACTGAAGCTTTCTTT
14	TRBJ1-1	once	TRBV5-1	NA	CASSLSTGNTEAFF	TGCGCCAGCAGCCTGTCCACAGGGAACACTGAAGCTTTCTTT
16	TRBJ2-3	once	TRBV3-1/TRBV3-2	NA	CASSPHGTSSTDTQYF	TGTGCCAGCAGCCCGCACGGCACTTCTAGCACAGATACGCAGTATTTT
15	TRBJ2-3	NA	TRBV27	NA	CASSLSIRNTDTQYF	TGTGCCAGCAGTTTATCGATCAGAAACACAGATACGCAGTATTTT
11	TRBJ1-1	NA	TRBV20-1	TRBD1	CSANRGSEAFF	TGCAGTGCTAACAGGGGAAGTGAAGCTTTCTTT
19	TRBJ2-2	NA	TRBV3-1/TRBV3-2	TRBD2	CASSQALAGDLTNTGELFF	TGTGCCAGCAGCCAAGCCCTAGCGGGGGACCTTACGAACACCGGGGAGCTGTTTTTT
17	TRBJ2-1	NA	TRBV24-1	NA	CATSGGKVPSSYNEQFF	TGTGCCACCAGTGGGGGGAAGGTTCCCAGCTCCTACAATGAGCAGTTCTTC
14	TRBJ2-7	once	TRBV19	TRBD1	CASSAGTGPYEQYF	TGTGCCAGTAGTGCCGGGACAGGCCCCTACGAGCAGTACTTC
12	TRBJ2-3	NA	TRBV5-6	NA	CASSPRTDTQYF	TGTGCCAGCAGCCCCCGCACAGATACGCAGTATTTT
15	TRBJ2-1	NA	TRBV11-3	NA	CASSFGQSSYNEQFF	TGTGCCAGCAGCTTCGGACAGAGCTCCTACAATGAGCAGTTCTTC
15	TRBJ1-1	NA	TRBV5-1	NA	CASSLAVTLNTEAFF	TGCGCCAGCAGCTTGGCGGTCACATTGAACACTGAAGCTTTCTTT
15	TRBJ1-1	NA	TRBV5-4	NA	CASSLGGREETEAFF	TGTGCCAGCAGCTTGGGGGGCAGGGAGGAAACTGAAGCTTTCTTT
12	TRBJ2-2	NA	TRBV18	NA	CASSPNTGELFF	TGTGCCAGCTCACCAAACACCGGGGAGCTGTTTTTT
15	TRBJ1-1	NA	TRBV28	TRBD1	CASSLWRQGARGAFF	TGTGCCAGCAGTTTATGGAGGCAGGGGGCTCGGGGAGCTTTCTTT
16	TRBJ2-3	NA	TRBV29-1	TRBD2	CSVEGTSGGSSGTQYF	TGCAGCGTTGAAGGGACTAGCGGGGGGTCCTCCGGTACGCAGTATTTT
14	TRBJ2-7	NA	TRBV6-6	NA	CASSIRQETYEQYF	TGTGCCAGCAGTATACGACAGGAGACCTACGAGCAGTACTTC
14	TRBJ2-3	NA	TRBV6-5	NA	CATGGGTSTDTQYF	TGTGCCACAGGGGGGGGGACAAGCACAGATACGCAGTATTTT
14	TRBJ2-1	NA	TRBV6-6	NA	CASSYAGTYNEQFF	TGTGCCAGCAGTTACGCCGGGACTTATAATGAGCAGTTCTTC
14	TRBJ2-5	few	TRBV2	NA	CASSEEQGRETQYF	TGTGCCAGCAGTGAAGAGCAGGGGCGGGAGACCCAGTACTTC
16	TRBJ1-2	NA	TRBV12-5	TRBD1	CASGLVSEGAAYGYTF	TGTGCTAGTGGTTTGGTTTCGGAGGGGGCCGCCTATGGCTACACCTTC
13	TRBJ1-5	NA	TRBV5-1	NA	CASSLGSNQPQHF	TGCGCCAGCTCCTTGGGGAGCAATCAGCCCCAGCATTTT
12	TRBJ1-2	NA	TRBV29-1	NA	CSVDPERYGYTF	TGCAGCGTTGACCCGGAACGCTATGGCTACACCTTC
16	TRBJ2-1	NA	TRBV5-1	TRBD1	CASSLGAGTGVGEQFF	TGCGCCAGCAGCTTGGGAGCCGGGACAGGGGTCGGTGAGCAGTTCTTC
13	TRBJ1-1	NA	TRBV27	NA	CASSLFPDTEAFF	TGTGCCAGCAGTTTATTCCCGGACACTGAAGCTTTCTTT
15	TRBJ2-1	NA	TRBV6-4	TRBD2	CASSDRAGGHDEQFF	TGTGCCAGCAGTGACCGAGCGGGGGGCCACGATGAGCAGTTCTTC
12	TRBJ2-1	NA	TRBV12-3/TRBV12-4	TRBD1	CASDRDQNEQFF	TGTGCCAGTGACAGGGATCAGAATGAGCAGTTCTTC
15	TRBJ1-2	NA	TRBV5-1	NA	CASSFRDIGQRGYTF	TGCGCCAGCAGCTTTAGGGACATCGGTCAGCGTGGCTACACCTTC
14	TRBJ1-3	NA	TRBV5-1	TRBD1	CASSFGDRGNTIYF	TGCGCCAGCAGCTTTGGGGACAGGGGAAACACCATATATTTT
14	TRBJ2-7	once	TRBV5-1	TRBD2	CASNPRGGGYEQYF	TGCGCCAGCAACCCACGGGGGGGCGGGTACGAGCAGTACTTC
14	TRBJ2-2	NA	TRBV18	NA	CASSPPGSAGELFF	TGTGCCAGCTCACCTCCAGGGTCGGCCGGGGAGCTGTTTTTT
19	TRBJ1-6	NA	TRBV6-1	NA	CASSEDRGGDFGYNSPLHF	TGTGCCAGCAGTGAAGATCGAGGGGGGGACTTCGGATATAATTCACCCCTCCACTTT
13	TRBJ1-2	NA	TRBV19	NA	CASSIPGLSSYTF	TGTGCCAGTAGTATTCCTGGGCTAAGTAGCTACACCTTC